This entry lists 13 T cell receptor beta chains sequenced from one sample in a study of T cell responses to AZD1222 COVID-19 vaccine. Repertoires were generated with immunoSEQ multiplex PCR, while TCRdb's copy carries only in-frame clones and drops some. Of around 87,000 clones in the sample, approximately 90% are singletons; the top ten hold more than 8.5%. The sample in question was peripheral blood, obtained on day 0 of AZD1222 vaccination. These receptors were taken from an adult in good health.

The chain links TRBV30 to TRBJ1-5; a weak D match, TRBD1 (5 bases). The V end was cut by 3 bases, the J end by 2 bases, with 11 bases between. Germline CDR1 and CDR2: GTSNPN and SVGIG (reference sequence). The CDR3 is 14 residues long. CDR3 loop: CAWSSTQGNQPQHF. The DNA for the CDR3 is TGTGCCTGGAGCTCCACACAGGGCAATCAGCCCCAGCATTTT.

V is TRBV6-5 and J is TRBJ1-2; D not resolved. Trimming removed 10 bases from V and 8 bases from J, with 17 bases in between. The CDR3 sequence is 12 residues long. The germline CDR1 and CDR2 sequences are MNHEY and SVGAGI. The DNA for the CDR3 is TGTGCCACCCGTGGCATTTTGAGGGGCTACACCTTC. The encoded protein is CATRGILRGYTF.

The J gene is TRBJ2-5, the V gene TRBV6-5, with D hard to call. V was clipped by 4 bases and J by 1 base, with 7 bases between them. CDR3 length: 13 residues. Per the germline V gene, CDR1 is MNHEY and CDR2 is SVGAGI. The CDR3 loop is CASSFASQETQYF. CDR3 coding DNA: TGTGCCAGCAGTTTCGCCTCCCAAGAGACCCAGTACTTC.

CDR3 nucleotide sequence: TGTGCCAGCTCTCTCTCAGGGGCAGGCACAGATACGCAGTATTTT. Translating it yields CASSLSGAGTDTQYF. The chain carries TRBV25-1 and TRBJ2-3; tentatively, D is TRBD1 (6 bases). The CDR3 length is 15 residues. Trimming took 8 bases from V and 1 from J, leaving 16 bases between them. From germline, CDR1 is MGHDK and CDR2 SYGVNS. The whole variable domain, remainder taken from reference TRBV25-1 and TRBJ2-3, is EADIYQTPRYLVIGTGKKITLECSQTMGHDKMYWYQQDPGMELHLIHYSYGVNSTEKGDLSSESTVSRIRTEHFPLTLESARPSHTSQYLCASSLSGAGTDTQYFGPGTRLTVL.

The V gene is TRBV11-2, the J gene TRBJ2-7, with TRBD2 matching 11 bases. V lost 4 bases, J lost 5 bases, and 4 bases stayed unmatched. Looked up from germline, CDR1 is SGHAT and CDR2 is FQNNGV. The CDR3 has 14 amino acids. This CDR3 reads CASSSSGGNHEQYF. In DNA, the CDR3 is TGTGCCAGCAGCTCTAGCGGGGGGAATCACGAGCAGTACTTC.

V usage is TRBV5-1 and J usage is TRBJ1-2; 11 bases are a match to TRBD1. The CDR3 sequence is 16 residues long. V was clipped by 4 bases and J by 0 bases; unmatched bases: 5. Germline CDR1 is SGHRS and CDR2 is YFSETQ. CDR3 protein: CASSPDRGPTNYGYTF. The DNA for the CDR3 is TGCGCCAGCAGCCCGGACAGGGGGCCCACTAACTATGGCTACACCTTC.

The chain has TRBV6-5 and TRBJ1-2; a weak D match, TRBD1 (6 bases). The CDR3 consists of 12 residues. CDR1 and CDR2 from the germline V gene are MNHEY and SVGAGI. V lost 8 bases, J lost 10 bases, and 17 bases lay in between. The DNA for the CDR3 is TGTGCCAGCCAAAAACAGGGAAAGGACTACACCTTC. Its protein product is CASQKQGKDYTF.

The chain has TRBV5-1 and TRBJ1-1, with D unclear. CDR3 length equals 17 residues. The germline V gene has CDR1 SGHRS and CDR2 YFSETQ. The V end lost 0 bases, the J end lost 2 bases, and 17 bases lay between the germline ends. In DNA form, the CDR3 reads TGCGCCAGCAGCTTGGAAGGGTCCAACGACTTAAACACTGAAGCTTTCTTT. Encoded protein: CASSLEGSNDLNTEAFF.

V is TRBV29-1 and J is TRBJ2-7; 7 nucleotides align to TRBD1. Trimming removed 6 bases from V and 1 base from J; junction bases left unmatched: 6. This CDR3 spans 13 amino acids. Germline CDR1 and CDR2: SQVTM and ANQGSEA. CDR3 in DNA: TGCAGCGTAGCAAGACAGGGATCCTACGAGCAGTACTTC. This sequence encodes CSVARQGSYEQYF.

CDR3 residues: CASSSAGASPTAFF. CDR3 in DNA: TGCGCCAGCAGCTCGGCCGGCGCATCACCGACGGCTTTCTTT. This chain connects TRBV5-1 to TRBJ1-1; D gene unclear. Germline V gene lookup returns CDR1 SGHRS and CDR2 YFSETQ. V was clipped by 3 bases and J by 11 bases, with 20 bases between them. This CDR3 has 14 amino acids.

The J gene is TRBJ1-6, the V gene TRBV6-5; TRBD1 aligns across 7 bases. Germline lookup yields CDR1 MNHEY and CDR2 SVGAGI. Germline trimming cut 0 bases from V and 7 bases from J; bases unmatched to any gene: 6. This CDR3 has 16 residues. CDR3 amino acids: CASSYSPQGTNSPLHF. The DNA for the CDR3 is TGTGCCAGCAGTTACTCACCACAGGGGACCAATTCACCCCTCCACTTT.

The chain has TRBV19 and TRBJ1-5; D might be TRBD1 (6 bases). CDR1 and CDR2 from the germline V gene are LNHDA and SQIVND (reference sequence). The CDR3 covers 16 residues. Trimming cost V 6 bases and J 3 bases, with 18 bases left between them. The CDR3 reads CASRGQAGANNQPQHF. CDR3 bases: TGTGCCAGTAGGGGGCAAGCAGGGGCAAACAATCAGCCCCAGCATTTT. The full variable domain, with the rest looked up from reference TRBV19 and TRBJ1-5, is DGGITQSPKYLFRKEGQNVTLSCEQNLNHDAMYWYRQDPGQGLRLIYYSQIVNDFQKGDIAEGYSVSREKKESFPLTVTSAQKNPTAFYLCASRGQAGANNQPQHFGDGTRLSIL.

The chain has TRBV28 and TRBJ1-5; 7 nucleotides agree with TRBD1. After removal of 2 bases from V and 7 bases from J, the junction contained 5 bases not matched to a gene. The CDR3 has 14 amino acids. Germline V gene data show CDR1 as MDHEN and CDR2 as SYDVKM. CDR3 sequence: CASSLTGVEQPQHF. The CDR3 region has the DNA TGTGCCAGCAGTTTAACAGGGGTGGAACAGCCCCAGCATTTT.